Below are 22 T cell receptor beta chains sequenced from a single sample in a study of cytomegalovirus exposure and HLA in healthy donors (dated by TCRdb to 2016 to 2017). Library preparation was by the immunoSEQ multiplex PCR assay. TCRdb mirrors the immuneACCESS table, restricted to in-frame sequences. Some clones are absent from its copies; in checked studies, under half trace to an unresolved V gene, and the reason for the others is unknown. The sample contains some 140,000 clones, approximately 90% of them found a single time. 6.2% of the sample comes from the top ten. The sequencing input was PBMCs. The receptors derive from a woman aged 30 to 39 in good health and CMV-seropositive.

This clone has only one observation. The rearrangement links TRBV28 to TRBJ1-2; 7 positions match TRBD1. V lost 6 bases to trimming and J lost 5 bases; unmatched junction nucleotides: 15. Germline V CDR1 and CDR2: MDHEN, SYDVKM. The CDR3 covers 16 residues. The CDR3 here is CASSPRGTASTYGYTF. The CDR3 DNA reads TGTGCCAGCAGCCCTCGCGGGACAGCGTCTACTTATGGCTACACCTTC.

The genes are TRBV11-2 and TRBJ1-1, with 9 positions matching TRBD1. There are 13 residues in the CDR3. CDR1 SGHAT and CDR2 FQNNGV come from the germline V gene. J gave up 4 bases and V 8 bases, and 5 bases lay outside the gene matches. This CDR3 is CASERDRATEAFF. CDR3 nucleotide sequence: TGTGCCAGCGAAAGGGACAGGGCCACTGAAGCTTTCTTT.

V is TRBV27 and J is TRBJ2-5; tentatively, D is TRBD1 (5 bases). The CDR3 sequence is 14 residues long. Trimming removed 4 bases from V and 8 bases from J, with 17 bases in between. The germline V gene encodes CDR1 MNHEY and CDR2 SMNVEV (reference sequence). The CDR3: CASSSHSGPATQYF. The CDR3, as DNA: TGTGCCAGCAGTTCCCACTCAGGGCCGGCAACCCAGTACTTC.

The genes are TRBV14 and TRBJ2-3, with TRBD2 as a possible D gene (5 bases). V shed 6 bases and J shed 8 bases, with 12 bases lying between them. Per germline, CDR1 SGHDN and CDR2 FVKESK. This CDR3 contains 12 residues. The CDR3: CASSRGLGTQYF. CDR3 in DNA: TGTGCCAGCAGTAGAGGGTTGGGTACGCAGTATTTT.

This chain links TRBV21-1 with TRBJ2-7; the table's D call TRBD2 went unverified against the DNA. TRBV21-1 is annotated as a pseudogene. CDR3 size: 15 residues. The CDR3 here is CASSKARPPTYEQYF. CDR3 DNA sequence: TGTGCCAGCAGCAAAGCGAGGCCCCCGACCTACGAGCAGTACTTC.

This clone has a count of ten or more. This chain links TRBV21-1 with TRBJ2-4; the D segment call TRBD1 is taken from the table without a DNA check. TRBV21-1 is a pseudogene segment. The CDR3 has 16 amino acids. The CDR3, as DNA: TGTGCCAGCAGCAAAGGGGGGCCCCCGGCCAAAAACATTCAGTACTTC. Its translation is CASSKGGPPAKNIQYF.

This chain links TRBV7-9 with TRBJ2-5; the match to TRBD1 covers 8 bases. Germline CDR1 SEHNR, CDR2 FQNEAQ (reference sequence). The CDR3 is 13 amino acids. V shed 1 base, J shed 5 bases, and the junction held 0 bases outside the gene matches. CDR3 DNA: TGTGCCAGCAGCTTAGGGACAGGGGAGACCCAGTACTTC. This codes for CASSLGTGETQYF.

This rearrangement joins TRBV6-1 to TRBJ2-1; D possibly corresponds to TRBD1 (5 bases). CDR1 is MNHNS, CDR2 SASEGT, per germline. This CDR3 comprises 14 residues. Trimming took off 4 bases at V and 6 bases at J, with 13 bases between the two ends. The CDR3 loop is CASSVLWGTNEQFF. Here the CDR3 DNA reads TGTGCCAGCAGTGTGCTCTGGGGCACCAATGAGCAGTTCTTC.

The gene calls are TRBV9 and TRBJ2-7; a possible D gene is TRBD2 (5 bases). The CDR3 loop spans 14 amino acids. Looked up from germline, CDR1 is SGDLS and CDR2 is YYNGEE. V was clipped by 0 bases and J by 5 bases, with 12 bases between them. CDR3 DNA: TGTGCCAGCAGCGTAGCCGCTAGCAGCAACGAGCAGTACTTC. Translated: CASSVAASSNEQYF.

This CDR3 reads CASSPEGQAYGYTF. The DNA for the CDR3 is TGTGCCAGTAGTCCGGAGGGACAGGCCTATGGCTACACCTTC. This chain links TRBV19 with TRBJ1-2; TRBD1 matches 8 bases. The J segment lost 4 bases and the V segment lost 5 bases, leaving 6 bases of the junction unmatched. The germline gives CDR1 LNHDA, CDR2 SQIVND (reference sequence). This CDR3 comprises 14 residues.

This clone has only one observation. The V and J genes are TRBV6-5 and TRBJ1-5; D is unclear. Germline CDR1 MNHEY, CDR2 SVGAGI. V was shortened by 0 bases and J by 6 bases, with 6 bases between the two germline ends. The length of the CDR3 is 13 residues. In DNA form, the CDR3 reads TGTGCCAGCAGTTACTCGAAGCCTCAGCCCCAGCATTTT. Encoded protein: CASSYSKPQPQHF.

The chain is built from TRBV28 and TRBJ2-7, with D possibly matching TRBD2 (6 bases). The CDR3 extends over 13 amino acids. The V and J ends lost 3 bases and 6 bases respectively, with 12 bases between them. Germline CDR1 MDHEN, CDR2 SYDVKM. CDR3 DNA sequence: TGTGCCAGCAGTTTGGGAGGCTGGGGCGAGCAGTACTTC. Translated: CASSLGGWGEQYF. The variable domain in full, with the rest retrieved from reference TRBV28 and TRBJ2-7, is DVKVTQSSRYLVKRTGEKVFLECVQDMDHENMFWYRQDPGLGLRLIYFSYDVKMKEKGDIPEGYSVSREKKERFSLILESASTNQTSMYLCASSLGGWGEQYFGPGTRLTVT.

CDR3 loop: CASSDWGVPQETQYF. In nucleotides, the CDR3 is TGTGCCAGCAGTGATTGGGGGGTCCCCCAAGAGACCCAGTACTTC. V is TRBV2 and J is TRBJ2-5, with D maybe TRBD2 (6 bases). V lost 3 bases to trimming and J lost 1 base, with 12 bases between them. The CDR3 has 15 residues. Germline V gene lookup returns CDR1 SNHLY and CDR2 FYNNEI.

This sequence joins TRBV5-1 and TRBJ2-1; no clear D. V was cut by 4 bases and J by 6 bases, with 11 bases left in between. Per germline, CDR1 SGHRS and CDR2 YFSETQ. The CDR3 is made up of 13 amino acids. CDR3 coding DNA: TGCGCCAGCAGCCGGTCTGAAGTCAATGAGCAGTTCTTC. It specifies CASSRSEVNEQFF.

This clone was detected only a few times. The chain couples TRBV7-8 to TRBJ1-6; D is unclear. With 5 bases removed from V and 11 bases from J, the gap between germline ends came to 10 bases. CDR3 size: 12 residues. Germline values: CDR1 SGHVS, CDR2 FQNEAQ. CDR3 in DNA: TGTGCCAGCAGCCGCGAACGCGCACCCCTCCACTTT. Amino acids: CASSRERAPLHF. Complete variable domain (other parts from reference TRBV7-8 and TRBJ1-6): GAGVSQSPRYKVAKRGQDVALRCDPISGHVSLFWYQQALGQGPEFLTYFQNEAQLDKSGLPSDRFFAERPEGSVSTLKIQRTQQEDSAVYLCASSRERAPLHFGNGTRLTVT.

The V gene is TRBV10-2, the J gene TRBJ1-1; the D gene is possibly TRBD1 (6 bases). The V end lost 8 bases, the J end lost 1 base, and 11 bases lay between the germline ends. This CDR3 is built from 13 residues. Germline-derived CDR1 and CDR2 are WSHSY and SAAADI. The CDR3 is CASVTTGNTEAFF. The CDR3 nucleotides are TGCGCCAGCGTAACGACAGGGAACACTGAAGCTTTCTTT.

The chain combines TRBV28 with TRBJ2-3; the match to TRBD2 covers 14 bases. Per germline, CDR1 MDHEN and CDR2 SYDVKM. J was trimmed by 2 bases and V by 3 bases; bases with no gene match: 7. This CDR3 is 18 amino acids long. CDR3 nucleotide sequence: TGTGCCAGCAGTTTGGGTGGGACTAGCGGGAGTAACACAGATACGCAGTATTTT. Amino acid sequence: CASSLGGTSGSNTDTQYF.

V and J are TRBV2 and TRBJ2-3; 11 bases fit TRBD2. The CDR3 has 15 residues. V shed 7 bases, J shed 2 bases, and the junction held 5 bases outside the gene matches. The germline gives CDR1 SNHLY, CDR2 FYNNEI. In nucleotides, the CDR3 is TGTGCCAGCACTAGACTAGCGGGAAACACAGATACGCAGTATTTT. Translating it yields CASTRLAGNTDTQYF.

This chain links TRBV5-5 with TRBJ2-7; TRBD2 aligns across 13 bases. The germline CDR1 and CDR2 sequences are SGHKS and YYEKEE (reference sequence). The CDR3 has 16 amino acids. Trimming cost V 1 base and J 9 bases; bases outside gene matches: 10. CDR3 in DNA: TGTGCCAGCAGCTTGTTTACTAGCGGGAGGGCCGAACCGCAGTACTTC. Translating gives CASSLFTSGRAEPQYF.

The chain recombines TRBV5-6 with TRBJ2-7; TRBD1 might be the D (5 bases). CDR1 and CDR2 from the germline V gene are SGHDT and YYEEEE. CDR3 length equals 15 residues. V lost 1 base and J lost 6, with 17 bases in between. The CDR3 spells CASSLFRASPREQYF. The CDR3 DNA sequence: TGTGCCAGCAGCTTGTTCAGGGCTTCACCTCGCGAGCAGTACTTC. Using reference TRBV5-6 and TRBJ2-7 for the parts outside the CDR3, the full variable domain is DAGVTQSPTHLIKTRGQQVTLRCSPKSGHDTVSWYQQALGQGPQFIFQYYEEEERQRGNFPDRFSGHQFPNYSSELNVNALLLGDSALYLCASSLFRASPREQYFGPGTRLTVT.

The rearrangement joins TRBV27 to TRBJ2-1, with 11 bases aligning to TRBD2. The CDR3 covers 16 residues. The V gene's germline CDR1 is MNHEY and CDR2 SMNVEV (reference sequence). V lost 0 bases, J lost 4 bases, and 2 bases stayed unmatched. The CDR3 spells CASSLSTSGSYNEQFF. CDR3 in DNA: TGTGCCAGCAGTTTATCAACTAGCGGGAGTTACAATGAGCAGTTCTTC.

This chain links TRBV2 with TRBJ1-1; 8 bases agree with TRBD1. The CDR3 totals 12 residues. Trimming took 6 bases from V and 8 from J; bases not matched to a gene: 5. The germline CDR1 and CDR2 sequences are SNHLY and FYNNEI. The CDR3 DNA is TGTGCCAGCAGACGAAACAGGGGGGAAGCTTTCTTT. Protein sequence: CASRRNRGEAFF.